This T cell receptor (beta chain) is drawn from a study of blood T cell repertoires in COVID-19. Across the whole study: Nucleic acid was either cDNA or gDNA, and it came from T cells, B-cell-depleted T cells, or PBMCs.

This clone appeared once. In the original analysis: Amplification from reference gene primers served as the basis for estimated nucleated cell counts. This table comes from immunoSEQ multiplex PCR, and its TCRdb copy is limited to in-frame clones, with some not included. V and J calls plus clone size are reproduced from that table; the DNA served to infer D and trimming. The sample holds approximately 150,000 clones; roughly nine tenths are singletons and the top ten take roughly 1.2%. The study recruited people aged roughly 18 to 100 years across approximately 24 US areas. Participant reports of clinical history set cohort assignment. CDR1 and CDR2 from the germline V gene are MGHRA and YSYEKL. The CDR3 loop spans 18 amino acids. The V and J ends lost 1 base and 1 base respectively, with 14 bases between them.

Material for sequencing was PBMCs or T cells enriched from blood (not recorded which). The gene calls are TRBV4-1 and TRBJ2-6; D is perhaps TRBD1 (6 bases). The sequence derives from a human donor with acute COVID-19. The donor label of this sample is uncertain. Written as DNA, the CDR3 is TGCGCCAGCAGCCAAGGTGGGGGCGCACCATCTGGGGCCAACGTCCTGACTTTC. Translating gives CASSQGGGAPSGANVLTF.